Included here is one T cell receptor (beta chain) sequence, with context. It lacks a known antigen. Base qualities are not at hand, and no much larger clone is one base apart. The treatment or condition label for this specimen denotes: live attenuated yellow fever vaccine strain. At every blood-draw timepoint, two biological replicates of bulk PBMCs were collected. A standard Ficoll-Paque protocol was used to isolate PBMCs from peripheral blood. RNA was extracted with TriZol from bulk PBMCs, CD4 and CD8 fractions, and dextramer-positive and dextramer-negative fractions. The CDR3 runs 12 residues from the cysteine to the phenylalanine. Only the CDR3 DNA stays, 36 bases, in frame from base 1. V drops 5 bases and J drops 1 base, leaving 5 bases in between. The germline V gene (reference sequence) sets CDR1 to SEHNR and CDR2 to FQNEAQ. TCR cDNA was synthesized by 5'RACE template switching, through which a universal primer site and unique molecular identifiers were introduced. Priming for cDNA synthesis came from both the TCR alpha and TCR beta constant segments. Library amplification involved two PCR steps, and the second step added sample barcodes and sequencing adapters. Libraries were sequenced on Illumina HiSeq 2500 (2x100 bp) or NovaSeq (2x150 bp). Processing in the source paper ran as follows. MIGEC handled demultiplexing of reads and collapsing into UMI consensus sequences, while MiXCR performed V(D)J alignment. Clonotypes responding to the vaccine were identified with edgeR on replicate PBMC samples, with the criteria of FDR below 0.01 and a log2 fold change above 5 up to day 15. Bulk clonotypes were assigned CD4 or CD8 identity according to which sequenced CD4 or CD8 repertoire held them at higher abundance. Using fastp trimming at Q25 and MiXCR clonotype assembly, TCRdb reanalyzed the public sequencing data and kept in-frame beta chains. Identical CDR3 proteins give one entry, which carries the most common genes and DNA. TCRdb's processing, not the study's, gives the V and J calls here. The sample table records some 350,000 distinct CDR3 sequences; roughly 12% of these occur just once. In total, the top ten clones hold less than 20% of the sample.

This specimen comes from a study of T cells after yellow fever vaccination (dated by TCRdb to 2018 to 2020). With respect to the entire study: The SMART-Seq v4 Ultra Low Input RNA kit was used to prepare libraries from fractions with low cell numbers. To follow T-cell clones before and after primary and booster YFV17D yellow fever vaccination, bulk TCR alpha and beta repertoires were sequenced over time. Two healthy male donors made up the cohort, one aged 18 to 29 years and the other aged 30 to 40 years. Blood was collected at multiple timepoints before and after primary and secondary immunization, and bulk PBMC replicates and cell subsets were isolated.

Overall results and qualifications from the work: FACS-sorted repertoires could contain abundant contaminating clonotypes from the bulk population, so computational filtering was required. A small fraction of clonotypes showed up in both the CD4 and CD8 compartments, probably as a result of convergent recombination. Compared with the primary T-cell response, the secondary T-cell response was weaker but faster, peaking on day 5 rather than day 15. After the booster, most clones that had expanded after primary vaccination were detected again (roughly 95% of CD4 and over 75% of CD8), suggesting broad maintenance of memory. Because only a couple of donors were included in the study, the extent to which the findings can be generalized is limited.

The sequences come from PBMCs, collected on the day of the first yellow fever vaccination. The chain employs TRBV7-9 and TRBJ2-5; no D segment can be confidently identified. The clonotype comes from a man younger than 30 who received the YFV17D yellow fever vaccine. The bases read TGTGCCAGCAGCGCGGTCCAAGAGACCCAGTACTTC. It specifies CASSAVQETQYF.